This T cell receptor beta chain is from a study of OX40 agonist ivuxolimab in advanced cancers. Study context: Eligibility rules accepted prior anti-PD-1, anti-PD-L1 or anti-CTLA-4 therapy, and 35% to 40% had some.

CDR1 and CDR2 from the germline V gene are MNHEY and SVGAGI. V gave up 4 bases and J gave up 4 bases, with 11 bases separating them. The CDR3 extends over 13 amino acids. Remarks on this clone: Its antigen is currently unknown.

Autoimmune disease history or systemic immunosuppression was exclusionary. Points from the study as a whole: Among expanded peripheral T cells, antigen specificity went undetermined.

Only in-frame clones appear in the TCRdb table, and some are missing; sequencing was by immunoSEQ multiplex PCR. The repertoire holds about 99,000 clones, with around 90% as singletons. The rearrangement uses TRBV6-5 and TRBJ2-7; D is uncertain. This receptor was obtained from an adult with an advanced solid tumor such as melanoma, head and neck, liver or kidney cancer. Sequencing was performed on CD4+ or CD8+ T cells sorted from blood, taken in a trial of the OX40 agonist ivuxolimab. The DNA for the CDR3 is TGTGCCAGCAGTTCCCTACCCTCTTACGAGCAGTACTTC. This translates into CASSSLPSYEQYF.